Each of the 17 T cell receptor beta chains below was sequenced from the same sample in a study of T cell changes during pregnancy in multiple sclerosis. Assay used: immunoSEQ multiplex PCR; TCRdb lists only in-frame clones, some missing. The table has approximately 59,000 clones, around 93% seen once. Specimen: CD4+ T cells from peripheral blood mononuclear cells, collected before pregnancy. These receptors were taken from a female donor with multiple sclerosis, enrolled in a pregnancy study.

This sequence joins TRBV18 and TRBJ1-3, with 7 bases identical to TRBD1. Germline V gives CDR1 KGHSH, CDR2 LQKENI. V gave up 6 bases and J gave up 4 bases; unmatched junction bases: 6. The CDR3 is 14 amino acids. CDR3 sequence (DNA): TGTGCCAGCTCCCTACAGGGGAAGGGAAACACCATATATTTT. This translates into CASSLQGKGNTIYF.

The chain combines TRBV28 with TRBJ2-5; D is unclear. This CDR3 is built from 11 residues. Germline V CDR1 and CDR2: MDHEN, SYDVKM. V shed 3 bases and J shed 3 bases, with 2 bases lying between them. The CDR3, as DNA: TGTGCCAGCAGTTTTAAAGAGACCCAGTACTTC. It translates to CASSFKETQYF.

The chain uses TRBV6-5 and TRBJ1-2; D might be TRBD1 (5 bases). Germline CDR1 and CDR2: MNHEY and SVGAGI. The CDR3 loop spans 14 amino acids. The V gene lost 0 bases and the J gene lost 8 bases, with 13 bases spanning the gap. The CDR3 here is CASSYSTGGGGYTF. CDR3 bases: TGTGCCAGCAGTTACTCTACTGGCGGGGGAGGCTACACCTTC.

J is TRBJ2-2 and V is TRBV11-3, with D perhaps TRBD2 (6 bases). CDR1 is SGHNT, CDR2 YENEEA, per germline. Between the trimmed V and J ends, which lost 5 bases and 5 bases, there was a span of 15 bases. CDR3 length: 15 residues. CDR3 DNA: TGTGCCAGCAGCCACGGGGGAGTCCAAACCGGGGAGCTGTTTTTT. This sequence encodes CASSHGGVQTGELFF.

The chain couples TRBV11-2 to TRBJ2-5; D is unclear. CDR3 length: 13 amino acids. With 2 bases removed from V and 4 bases from J, the gap between germline ends came to 8 bases. The germline V gene has CDR1 SGHAT and CDR2 FQNNGV. As DNA, the CDR3 is TGTGCCAGCAGCTTAAGTGCCGGAGAGACCCAGTACTTC. It translates to CASSLSAGETQYF.

The V call is TRBV12-2, the J call TRBJ2-5; TRBD1, the D gene given by the table, was not confirmed from the DNA. TRBV12-2 is marked as a pseudogene. The CDR3 covers 18 residues. CDR3 DNA sequence: TGTGCAAGTCGCTTAGCGGGGGCCTTCGCAAGAACCCAAGAGACCCAGTACTTC. It codes for CASRLAGAFARTQETQYF.

The genes are TRBV4-1 and TRBJ2-7, with TRBD1 matching 7 bases. CDR3 length: 15 amino acids. V trimming: 4 bases; J trimming: 1 base; junction bases outside the gene matches: 7. Germline CDR1 and CDR2: MGHRA and YSYEKL. The CDR3 is CASSRLPTGSYEQYF. CDR3 nucleotide sequence: TGCGCCAGCAGCCGCCTGCCGACAGGGTCCTACGAGCAGTACTTC.

This chain connects TRBV19 to TRBJ1-1; 8 bases match TRBD1. This CDR3 contains 17 residues. Germline CDR1 reads LNHDA; CDR2 reads SQIVND (reference sequence). The J segment lost 8 bases and the V segment lost 6 bases, leaving 20 bases of the junction unmatched. DNA for the CDR3: TGTGCCAGTAGATATAGAGGAGCCGGGACAGGCCTTTCGGAAGCTTTCTTT. This codes for CASRYRGAGTGLSEAFF. Based on the CDR3 plus reference TRBV19 and TRBJ1-1, the full variable domain is DGGITQSPKYLFRKEGQNVTLSCEQNLNHDAMYWYRQDPGQGLRLIYYSQIVNDFQKGDIAEGYSVSREKKESFPLTVTSAQKNPTAFYLCASRYRGAGTGLSEAFFGQGTRLTVV.

The chain is built from TRBV11-2 and TRBJ2-2; 11 positions match TRBD2. This CDR3 region has 15 residues. Germline V gene sequence: CDR1 SGHAT, CDR2 FQNNGV. Unmatched junction bases numbered 3, after V lost 5 bases and J lost 4 bases. This CDR3 reads CASSALAGGTGELFF. The DNA of the CDR3 is TGTGCCAGCAGCGCCCTAGCGGGAGGCACCGGGGAGCTGTTTTTT. Based on the CDR3 plus reference TRBV11-2 and TRBJ2-2, the full variable domain is EAGVAQSPRYKIIEKRQSVAFWCNPISGHATLYWYQQILGQGPKLLIQFQNNGVVDDSQLPKDRFSAERLKGVDSTLKIQPAKLEDSAVYLCASSALAGGTGELFFGEGSRLTVL.

The V gene is TRBV27, the J gene TRBJ2-7; TRBD2 aligns across 9 bases. CDR1 MNHEY and CDR2 SMNVEV come from the germline V gene (reference sequence). The length of the CDR3 is 15 residues. V dropped 5 bases and J dropped 0; count of bases not matched to a gene: 5. DNA of the CDR3: TGTGCCAGCAGTATTGCGGGAGGGAGCTCCTACGAGCAGTACTTC. Translation gives CASSIAGGSSYEQYF.

The gene calls are TRBV7-2 and TRBJ1-5; D ambiguous. The V end lost 2 bases, the J end lost 3 bases, and 14 bases lay between the germline ends. This CDR3 region has 16 residues. Germline V gives CDR1 SGHTA, CDR2 FQGNSA. As DNA, the CDR3 is TGTGCCAGCAGCTTAACAGCGGCAGCGGACAATCAGCCCCAGCATTTT. Protein sequence: CASSLTAAADNQPQHF.

V and J are TRBV7-6 and TRBJ2-5, with TRBD1 matching over 9 bases. The germline V gene encodes CDR1 SGHVS and CDR2 FNYEAQ. The CDR3 length is 17 residues. Trimming cost V 2 bases and J 1 base; bases outside gene matches: 8. DNA for the CDR3: TGTGCCAGCAGCTTAAGGGGGTTGACAGGGGGCCAAGAGACCCAGTACTTC. This sequence encodes CASSLRGLTGGQETQYF.

The chain has TRBV2 and TRBJ2-5, with 8 bases lining up with TRBD2. The V gene's germline CDR1 is SNHLY and CDR2 FYNNEI. The CDR3 consists of 14 residues. The junction had 3 bases not matched to a gene; V was cut back by 4 bases and J by 2 bases. The CDR3 nucleotides read TGTGCCAGCAGTGTAGTAGCGGGGCAAGAGACCCAGTACTTC. This encodes CASSVVAGQETQYF.

The rearrangement uses TRBV19 and TRBJ2-7, with D uncertain. Germline V gene lookup returns CDR1 LNHDA and CDR2 SQIVND (reference sequence). CDR3 length: 14 residues. The V and J ends lost 6 bases and 0 bases respectively, with 12 bases between them. CDR3 sequence: CASSHGSSSYEQYF. The CDR3 DNA reads as TGTGCCAGTAGCCACGGGTCAAGCTCCTACGAGCAGTACTTC.

The chain joins TRBV6-1 to TRBJ2-7; D is possibly TRBD2 (6 bases). The V end lost 7 bases, the J end lost 7 bases, and 23 bases lay between the germline ends. The CDR3 extends over 15 amino acids. In germline, CDR1 is MNHNS, CDR2 SASEGT. CDR3 sequence reads: CASTLKGGGVGEQYF. For the CDR3, the DNA is TGTGCCAGCACCCTAAAGGGTGGAGGGGTGGGGGAGCAGTACTTC.

V gene TRBV7-9 combines with J gene TRBJ2-2, with a possible D match to TRBD2 (6 bases). With 5 bases removed from V and 5 bases from J, the gap between germline ends came to 15 bases. CDR1 is SEHNR, CDR2 FQNEAQ, per germline (reference sequence). The CDR3 covers 15 residues. CDR3 region: CASSRGLTSTGELFF. The CDR3 nucleotides read TGTGCCAGCAGCCGAGGACTAACCAGTACCGGGGAGCTGTTTTTT.

The chain joins TRBV4-3 to TRBJ2-7, with D perhaps matching TRBD1 (6 bases). The V gene's germline CDR1 is LGHNA and CDR2 YSLEER. Trimming pared 1 base from V and 3 bases from J, leaving 13 bases between. This CDR3 is 15 amino acids long. CDR3 sequence (DNA): TGCGCCAGCAGCCAAGCAGGGGTTGGGAACTACGAGCAGTACTTC. Protein sequence: CASSQAGVGNYEQYF.